A single sample is the source of the 15 T cell receptor beta chains below, sequenced in a study of blood T cell repertoires in COVID-19. Sequencing used immunoSEQ multiplex PCR; TCRdb keeps in-frame clones, though not all of them. The sample has some 98,000 clones, around 80% seen once. Sequenced material: peripheral blood. Source of these receptors: a man aged 70 or older with acute or convalescent COVID-19.

The chain employs TRBV3-1 (or the pseudogene TRBV3-2) and TRBJ1-1; maybe TRBD1 (6 bases). The germline CDR1 and CDR2 sequences are LGHDT and YNNKEL (reference sequence). CDR3 length: 16 residues. V was pared by 1 base and J by 1 base, with 13 bases between. The CDR3 region is CASSQVYRAPNTEAFF. DNA of the CDR3: TGTGCCAGCAGCCAAGTATACAGGGCCCCGAACACTGAAGCTTTCTTT.

The rearrangement links TRBV5-1 to TRBJ1-3; D is undetermined. Germline V gene data show CDR1 as SGHRS and CDR2 as YFSETQ. CDR3 length: 14 residues. V lost 2 bases and J lost 2, with 8 bases in between. This chain's CDR3 is CASSFTGAGNTIYF. CDR3 in DNA: TGCGCCAGCAGCTTTACCGGGGCTGGAAACACCATATATTTT.

The rearrangement links TRBV9 to TRBJ2-3; TRBD2 agrees at 11 bases. Unmatched junction bases numbered 15, after V lost 2 bases and J lost 7 bases. The CDR3 consists of 18 residues. Germline loops: CDR1 SGDLS, CDR2 YYNGEE. Here the CDR3 reads CASSVETPGLAVTYTQYF. The DNA of the CDR3 is TGTGCCAGCAGCGTGGAAACACCGGGACTAGCGGTGACGTATACGCAGTATTTT.

V is TRBV18 and J is TRBJ2-1; TRBD2 matches at 10 bases. In germline, CDR1 is KGHSH, CDR2 LQKENI. V shed 5 bases, J shed 2 bases, and the junction held 6 bases outside the gene matches. The length of the CDR3 is 16 residues. As DNA, the CDR3 is TGTGCCAGCTCAGAAAAAGCGGGGGGGCCCTACAATGAGCAGTTCTTC. This encodes CASSEKAGGPYNEQFF.

The chain combines TRBV11-2 with TRBJ1-1; D might be TRBD1 (6 bases). Trimming took 4 bases from V and 3 from J, leaving 21 bases between them. The CDR3 covers 17 residues. Germline V gene data show CDR1 as SGHAT and CDR2 as FQNNGV. DNA of the CDR3: TGTGCCAGCAGCTACGGGGGGGGCCTGAGACGGGACACTGAAGCTTTCTTT. This translates into CASSYGGGLRRDTEAFF.

The V gene is TRBV10-1, the J gene TRBJ2-7; 9 bases align to TRBD2. With V trimmed by 1 base and J by 6 bases, 7 bases remained unmatched. Germline V gives CDR1 WNHNN, CDR2 SYGVQD (reference sequence). This CDR3 contains 15 residues. The CDR3 nucleotides are TGCGCCAGCAGTGAGTGGAGGGGGACTAGCTTCGAGCAGTACTTC. It specifies CASSEWRGTSFEQYF.

The CDR3 DNA sequence: TGTGCCAGCAGTGCGCCACGAACAGGCACAGATACGCAGTATTTT. Protein: CASSAPRTGTDTQYF. This chain joins TRBV27 and TRBJ2-3; no reliable D call. CDR1 and CDR2 (germline): MNHEY, SMNVEV (reference sequence). V gave up 5 bases and J gave up 1 base, with 13 bases separating them. CDR3 length: 15 amino acids.

This clone came up once. The V and J genes are TRBV6-5 and TRBJ2-7, with TRBD1 identical over 7 bases. CDR1 and CDR2 (germline): MNHEY, SVGAGI. After removal of 3 bases from V and 3 bases from J, the junction contained 5 bases not matched to a gene. This CDR3 is 14 amino acids long. CDR3 protein: CASSYKTGIYEQYF. The DNA for the CDR3 is TGTGCCAGCAGTTATAAGACAGGGATCTACGAGCAGTACTTC.

This chain links TRBV4-3 with TRBJ2-7; D uncertain. V was shortened by 0 bases and J by 6 bases, with 12 bases between the two germline ends. The CDR3 covers 14 residues. CDR1 is LGHNA, CDR2 YSLEER, per germline. The CDR3 spells CASSQDPNAPEQYF. The CDR3 nucleotides read TGCGCCAGCAGCCAAGATCCCAACGCGCCCGAGCAGTACTTC.

This chain links TRBV5-4 with TRBJ1-2, with D possibly matching TRBD1 (6 bases). Germline CDR1 is SGHNT and CDR2 is YYREEE (reference sequence). The CDR3 is 14 residues long. Trimming removed 2 bases at V and 2 bases at J, with 10 bases between. CDR3 sequence reads: CASSLIQGNYGYTF. For the CDR3, the DNA is TGTGCCAGCAGCTTAATACAGGGCAACTATGGCTACACCTTC.

The rearrangement uses TRBV6-2 or TRBV6-3 and TRBJ2-7; TRBD1 agrees at 8 bases. This CDR3 spans 15 amino acids. V lost 2 bases to trimming and J lost 3 bases; unmatched junction nucleotides: 6. Germline V CDR1 and CDR2: MNHEY, SVGEGT. This CDR3 is CASSYGTGIRYEQYF. In nucleotides, the CDR3 is TGTGCCAGCAGTTACGGGACAGGTATTCGCTACGAGCAGTACTTC.

This chain connects TRBV6-5 to TRBJ1-6, with a weak D call TRBD1 (6 bases). Germline V gives CDR1 MNHEY, CDR2 SVGAGI. The CDR3 runs to 15 residues. V lost 2 bases and J lost 6, with 11 bases in between. CDR3 sequence reads: CASSYDGQINSPLHF. The CDR3 DNA follows: TGTGCCAGCAGTTACGACGGACAGATTAATTCACCCCTCCACTTT.

The rearrangement uses TRBV9 and TRBJ2-1; 12 positions match TRBD2. In germline, CDR1 is SGDLS, CDR2 YYNGEE. The length of the CDR3 is 15 residues. V shed 0 bases, J shed 9 bases, and the junction held 4 bases outside the gene matches. CDR3 sequence (DNA): TGTGCCAGCAGCGTAGGACTAGCGGGAGTAAGTGAGCAGTTCTTC. Translated, it gives CASSVGLAGVSEQFF.

By frequency in the sample, this clone is medium-sized. CDR3 loop: CASSLISGVPNQPQHF. CDR3 sequence (DNA): TGTGCCAGCAGCTTGATCTCGGGGGTTCCCAATCAGCCCCAGCATTTT. The rearrangement links TRBV5-8 to TRBJ1-5, with a tentative D call TRBD1 (5 bases). V dropped 1 base and J dropped 3 bases, with 14 bases sitting between them. This CDR3 is built from 16 residues. Germline CDR1 and CDR2: SGHTS and YDEGEE.

CDR3 sequence: CASSLSPRGMNTEAFF. The CDR3 DNA is TGTGCCAGCTCACTTTCCCCCAGGGGCATGAACACTGAAGCTTTCTTT. The rearrangement uses TRBV18 and TRBJ1-1; maybe TRBD1 (6 bases). Germline V gene lookup returns CDR1 KGHSH and CDR2 LQKENI. The CDR3 covers 16 residues. The V gene lost 4 bases and the J gene lost 0 bases, with 15 bases spanning the gap.